This T cell receptor (beta chain) is from a study of human T cells and chemical hapten exposure. Study in general: Skin of the upper inner arm, 2 cm by 2 cm, received 2% DPC for sensitization.

This clonotype was seen repeatedly, ten times or more. J gave up 2 bases and V 3 bases, and 1 base lay outside the gene matches. Germline V gene sequence: CDR1 MNHEY, CDR2 SMNVEV (reference sequence). The CDR3 extends over 14 amino acids. Time point defined: patch test 2, 6 weeks after DPC sensitization. Described treatment: therapeutic diphenylcyclopropenone sensitization with weekly scalp DPC. The starting material, unfractionated whole blood, was used for total RNA extraction. TCRdb independently ran MiXCR on the RACE reads; one entry per CDR3 protein. This sample yields 35,000 to 55,000 distinct CDR3 sequences, of which roughly 10% are seen a single time; 13% to 15% belongs to the top ten.

The sequence derives from a woman in her 30s with alopecia areata. Some clones in this sample may be carry-over from other donors' samples. This chain links TRBV27 with TRBJ2-1; 7 bases fit TRBD1. This sample comprised whole blood, obtained in connection with sensitization to the hapten diphenylcyclopropenone (DPC). CDR3: CASSFQGAYNEQFF. In DNA form, the CDR3 reads TGTGCCAGCAGTTTTCAGGGGGCCTACAATGAGCAGTTCTTC.